The 12 T cell receptor beta chains listed next were all sequenced from one sample in a study of T cells in Graves' hyperthyroidism and ophthalmopathy (dated by TCRdb to about 2019). To prepare the library, multiplex PCR was applied. Data came from an Illumina HiSeq 2000. TCR beta CDR3 regions were amplified from RNA transcripts. The first round of RT-PCR for the TCR CDR3 was performed with the HTBI primer set and the Qiagen OneStep RT-PCR kit. Clones were called with MiXCR by TCRdb after fastp trimmed the public reads at Q25, and only in-frame beta chains were retained. Identical CDR3 proteins give one entry, which carries the most common genes and DNA. The sample contains about 510,000 distinct CDR3 sequences, about 46% of them found a single time. 44% of the sample goes to the ten largest clones. The sample consisted of peripheral blood or thyroid tissue (not recorded which). The receptors here all came from an adult woman with Graves' disease, either hyperthyroidism or ophthalmopathy (not recorded which).

The V and J genes are TRBV12-3 or TRBV12-4 and TRBJ1-4, with no clear D. The CDR3 totals 13 residues. V lost 8 bases to trimming and J lost 7 bases, with 14 bases between them. The CDR3 bases are TGTGCCAGCGCCAACACCGAGGTTGAAAAACTGTTTTTT. It specifies CASANTEVEKLFF.

A word on this clonotype: Lacking the conserved final phenylalanine or tryptophan, this CDR3 likely reflects a read error. The chain carries TRBV12-3 or TRBV12-4 and TRBJ1-1; 8 bases are shared with TRBD1. CDR3 length: 12 amino acids. J was trimmed by 7 bases and V by 5 bases; bases with no gene match: 3. In DNA, the CDR3 is TGTGCCAGCAGTAGGACAGGGTATGAAGCTTTCTCT. Translated: CASSRTGYEAFS.

Comment on this clonotype: Its ends do not fully match the called genes, so a read error is possible. The CDR3 sequence is CTSRDPRLPLHF. In nucleotides, the CDR3 is TGTACCAGCAGAGATCCCCGGTTACCCCTCCACTTT. This chain links TRBV14 with TRBJ1-6; D remains unclear. The CDR3 spans 12 residues. Germline CDR1 SGHDN, CDR2 FVKESK.

This clonotype appeared a few times. This chain connects TRBV19 to TRBJ1-1; no firm D call. The germline V and J ends were trimmed by 9 bases and 5 bases, with 16 bases remaining between them. CDR1 LNHDA and CDR2 SQIVND come from the germline V gene (reference sequence). The CDR3 extends over 13 amino acids. The CDR3: CASSLERHTEAFF. The DNA for the CDR3 is TGTGCCAGCAGCTTGGAGCGTCATACTGAAGCTTTCTTT.

The chain recombines TRBV7-3 with TRBJ2-6, with D tentatively TRBD2 (5 bases). With 4 bases removed from V and 12 bases from J, the gap between germline ends came to 10 bases. CDR1 SGHTA and CDR2 FQGTGA come from the germline V gene. This CDR3 spans 12 amino acids. CDR3 amino acids: CASSSGLVVLTF. CDR3 DNA sequence: TGTGCCAGCAGCTCCGGACTCGTCGTCCTGACTTTC.

The rearrangement joins TRBV9 to TRBJ1-2; D not resolved. Germline CDR1 reads SGDLS; CDR2 reads YYNGEE. The ends were cut back, 0 bases at V and 7 bases at J, with 10 bases in the middle. The CDR3 loop spans 13 amino acids. The CDR3 is CASSVGEGSGYTF. The CDR3 DNA reads TGTGCCAGCAGCGTAGGGGAGGGCAGTGGCTACACCTTC.

Worth noting for this clonotype: A read error may account for a junction end that differs from germline. The chain uses TRBV7-9 and TRBJ2-7; 7 bases fit TRBD2. The CDR3 spans 14 residues. Germline V gives CDR1 SEHNR, CDR2 FQNEAQ (reference sequence). CDR3 DNA sequence: TGCGCCAGCAGAGCCGGTGGGGGGGCCTACGAGCAGTACTTC. Its protein is CASRAGGGAYEQYF. Together with reference TRBV7-9 and TRBJ2-7, the CDR3 gives the full variable domain: DTGVSQNPRHKITKRGQNVTFRCDPISEHNRLYWYRQTLGQGPEFLTYFQNEAQLEKSRLLSDRFSAERPKGSFSTLEIQRTEQGDSAMYLCASRAGGGAYEQYFGPGTRLTVT.

V usage is TRBV6-1 and J usage is TRBJ2-6, with 9 positions matching TRBD1. Germline-derived CDR1 and CDR2 are MNHNS and SASEGT. The CDR3 covers 16 residues. V trimming: 6 bases; J trimming: 8 bases; junction bases outside the gene matches: 11. For the CDR3, the DNA is TGTGCCAGCAGCCACGTCCCGGGACAGGGTTCCAACGTCCTGACTTTC. This sequence encodes CASSHVPGQGSNVLTF.

This clonotype was detected a few times. The V gene is TRBV29-1, the J gene TRBJ1-3; D call uncertain. CDR1 and CDR2 from the germline V gene are SQVTM and ANQGSEA. The V end was cut by 7 bases, the J end by 8 bases, with 18 bases between. The CDR3 runs to 13 residues. The CDR3 sequence is CSAEVASRDTIYF. In DNA form, the CDR3 reads TGCAGCGCTGAGGTGGCCAGTAGAGACACCATATATTTT.

CDR3 nucleotide sequence: TGTGCCAGCAGCTCCCCCATGGGTGAGACCCAGTACTTC. Translating gives CASSSPMGETQYF. The genes are TRBV11-1 and TRBJ2-5; D is uncertain. V gave up 4 bases and J gave up 5 bases, with 11 bases separating them. The CDR3 spans 13 residues. The germline V gene has CDR1 SGHAT and CDR2 FQDESV (reference sequence).

This clonotype was observed a few times. J is TRBJ2-5 and V is TRBV20-1, with 14 nucleotides matching TRBD2. Germline V gene lookup returns CDR1 DFQATT and CDR2 SNEGSKA (reference sequence). CDR3 length: 14 amino acids. Losses at the gene ends were 6 bases for V and 4 bases for J; bases not matched to a gene: 4. CDR3 region: CSAATSGRGETQYF. The CDR3 DNA reads TGCAGTGCCGCGACTAGCGGGAGGGGAGAGACCCAGTACTTC.

The chain is built from TRBV7-2 and TRBJ1-4; 8 bases are shared with TRBD1. The CDR3 totals 16 residues. Trimming took 5 bases from V and 0 from J; bases not matched to a gene: 5. Germline CDR1 reads SGHTA; CDR2 reads FQGNSA. CDR3 residues: CASSEGQAATNEKLFF. CDR3 in DNA: TGTGCCAGCAGCGAGGGACAGGCCGCAACTAATGAAAAACTGTTTTTT.